These 15 T cell receptor beta chains were all obtained from the same sample, sequenced in a study of cytomegalovirus exposure and HLA in healthy donors (dated by TCRdb to the late 2010s). Library method: the immunoSEQ multiplex PCR assay. For the multiplex PCR, a mixture combining 60 forward primers for TCR Vbeta segments and 13 reverse primers for TCR Jbeta segments was used. TCRdb stores this immuneACCESS table with in-frame sequences only. Part of the clones is absent; in the studies checked, under half of the shortfall reflects unresolved V genes, and no reason is known for the rest. Across this sample there are more than 60,000 clones, with 79% seen only once. In total, the top ten clones hold roughly 3% of the sample. Material for sequencing was PBMCs. All receptors derive from a woman between 25 and 40 years old in good health and CMV-seronegative.

This chain joins TRBV7-2 and TRBJ2-3; 7 bases agree with TRBD2. CDR3 length equals 15 residues. Trimming took 2 bases from V and 6 from J; bases not matched to a gene: 8. Germline CDR1 and CDR2: SGHTA and FQGNSA. CDR3: CASSLRGLVIDTQYF. The CDR3 nucleotides read TGTGCCAGCAGCTTACGAGGACTAGTTATCGATACGCAGTATTTT.

The J gene is TRBJ2-1, the V gene TRBV6-6; 11 bases fit TRBD2. Looked up from germline, CDR1 is MNHNY and CDR2 is SVGAGI (reference sequence). This CDR3 spans 16 amino acids. J lost 4 bases, V lost 0 bases, and 2 bases had no gene match. For the CDR3, the DNA is TGTGCCAGCAGTTACTCGTCTAGCGGGAGGTACAATGAGCAGTTCTTC. Its protein product is CASSYSSSGRYNEQFF.

This clone appeared a few times. J is TRBJ2-7 and V is TRBV28; 9 positions match TRBD1. Germline CDR1 reads MDHEN; CDR2 reads SYDVKM. The CDR3 runs 17 residues. V trimming: 5 bases; J trimming: 4 bases; junction bases outside the gene matches: 15. The CDR3 region has the DNA TGTGCCAGCAGTCCACCGACGGGACAGGGACCTCCTTACGAGCAGTACGTC. Translation gives CASSPPTGQGPPYEQYV.

The chain employs TRBV7-8 and TRBJ2-7, with TRBD1 identical over 9 bases. The trim removed 8 bases at V and 6 bases at J, leaving 11 bases unmatched. This CDR3 is 14 amino acids long. Looked up from germline, CDR1 is SGHVS and CDR2 is FQNEAQ. The CDR3 is CASGPDRGRVEQYV. For the CDR3, the DNA is TGTGCCAGCGGACCCGACAGGGGGAGAGTCGAGCAGTACGTC.

The gene calls are TRBV19 and TRBJ2-5; 8 nucleotides line up with TRBD1. The V segment lost 3 bases and the J segment 5 bases; nucleotides outside the gene matches: 5. CDR1 LNHDA and CDR2 SQIVND come from the germline V gene (reference sequence). The length of the CDR3 is 14 residues. CDR3 DNA sequence: TGTGCCAGTAGTATGACAGGGGTATGGGAGACCCAGTACTTC. This encodes CASSMTGVWETQYF.

The V call is TRBV11-3, the J call TRBJ2-1; D remains unclear. Per germline, CDR1 SGHNT and CDR2 YENEEA. Between the trimmed V and J ends, which lost 6 bases and 1 base, there was a span of 7 bases. This CDR3 is built from 13 residues. For the CDR3, the DNA is TGTGCCAGCAGTTTACCTTCCTACAATGAGCAGTTCTTC. Its translation: CASSLPSYNEQFF.

The table lists this clone with a count of one. V is TRBV19 and J is TRBJ2-1, with TRBD2 identical over 8 bases. Germline CDR1 LNHDA, CDR2 SQIVND (reference sequence). This CDR3 comprises 15 residues. The V gene end was trimmed by 1 base and the J gene end by 4 bases; junction bases not matched to a gene: 3. The CDR3 is CASSIVAGLYNEQFF. The CDR3 nucleotides are TGTGCCAGTAGTATAGTAGCGGGATTATACAATGAGCAGTTCTTC. Together with reference TRBV19 and TRBJ2-1, the CDR3 gives the full variable domain: DGGITQSPKYLFRKEGQNVTLSCEQNLNHDAMYWYRQDPGQGLRLIYYSQIVNDFQKGDIAEGYSVSREKKESFPLTVTSAQKNPTAFYLCASSIVAGLYNEQFFGPGTRLTVL.

This clone was seen only once. The junction shows a germline mismatch at one end, possibly a read error. The V call is TRBV5-1, the J call TRBJ2-3, with 8 bases lining up with TRBD2. CDR1 is SGHRS, CDR2 YFSETQ, per germline. This CDR3 region has 14 residues. The CDR3 nucleotides read TGCGCCAGCGGCTTGGATAGCGGGGCGGATACGCAGTATTTT. It encodes CASGLDSGADTQYF.

The J gene is TRBJ2-7, the V gene TRBV18; TRBD2 matches 13 bases. The CDR3 consists of 15 residues. Looked up from germline, CDR1 is KGHSH and CDR2 is LQKENI. The trim removed 0 bases at V and 4 bases at J, leaving 0 bases unmatched. The CDR3 DNA is TGTGCCAGCTCACCACCGGGACTAGCGGGGTACGAGCAGTACGTC. Its protein product is CASSPPGLAGYEQYV.

The chain recombines TRBV2 with TRBJ2-1, with D unclear. This CDR3 is built from 17 residues. V lost 4 bases and J lost 2, with 18 bases in between. Germline CDR1 is SNHLY and CDR2 is FYNNEI. The CDR3 sequence: CASSGFGLERTYNEQFF. The DNA of the CDR3 is TGTGCCAGCAGTGGATTTGGCTTAGAGAGGACCTACAATGAGCAGTTCTTC.

The rearrangement uses TRBV7-9 and TRBJ2-7; perhaps TRBD1 as D (8 bases). Germline values: CDR1 SEHNR, CDR2 FQNEAQ (reference sequence). The V and J ends lost 9 bases and 3 bases respectively, with 21 bases between them. The CDR3 totals 15 residues. The CDR3 sequence is CASSPAGDRFYEQYF. The CDR3 DNA sequence: TGTGCCAGTAGCCCGGCGGGGGACAGGTTCTACGAGCAGTACTTC.

This clone appeared a few times. V gene TRBV10-2 combines with J gene TRBJ1-1; 7 bases agree with TRBD1. The V gene end was trimmed by 6 bases and the J gene end by 0 bases; junction bases not matched to a gene: 10. This CDR3 is built from 16 residues. Germline V gene data show CDR1 as WSHSY and CDR2 as SAAADI. CDR3 amino acids: CASSGGQATLNTEAFF. The DNA of the CDR3 is TGCGCCAGCAGCGGCGGACAGGCGACGCTGAACACTGAAGCTTTCTTT.

The chain joins TRBV5-1 to TRBJ2-1, with TRBD2 identical over 8 bases. In germline, CDR1 is SGHRS, CDR2 YFSETQ. With 0 bases clipped from V and 7 bases from J, the junction kept 6 bases outside the gene matches. The CDR3 is 15 amino acids. The CDR3 loop is CASSLETGGGNEQFF. CDR3 sequence (DNA): TGCGCCAGCAGCTTGGAGACGGGAGGGGGTAATGAGCAGTTCTTC. Variable domain in full (rest from reference TRBV5-1 and TRBJ2-1): KAGVTQTPRYLIKTRGQQVTLSCSPISGHRSVSWYQQTPGQGLQFLFEYFSETQRNKGNFPGRFSGRQFSNSRSEMNVSTLELGDSALYLCASSLETGGGNEQFFGPGTRLTVL.

This clone was counted once. V usage is TRBV7-2 and J usage is TRBJ2-1; 8 positions agree with TRBD2. The germline V gene encodes CDR1 SGHTA and CDR2 FQGNSA. The CDR3 runs to 16 residues. The trim removed 1 base at V and 11 bases at J, leaving 13 bases unmatched. CDR3 nucleotides: TGTGCCAGCAGCTTAGGAAGGAGTAGCGGGAAAAACAAGCAGTTCTTC. Translated: CASSLGRSSGKNKQFF.

J is TRBJ2-3 and V is TRBV4-3; the match to TRBD2 covers 9 bases. Germline V CDR1 and CDR2: LGHNA, YSLEER. This CDR3 is 21 amino acids long. The trim removed 0 bases at V and 1 base at J, leaving 17 bases unmatched. CDR3 amino acids: CASSQEAASGAYSLRTDTQYF. Here the CDR3 DNA reads TGCGCCAGCAGCCAAGAGGCGGCTAGCGGGGCCTACTCCCTTCGCACAGATACGCAGTATTTT.